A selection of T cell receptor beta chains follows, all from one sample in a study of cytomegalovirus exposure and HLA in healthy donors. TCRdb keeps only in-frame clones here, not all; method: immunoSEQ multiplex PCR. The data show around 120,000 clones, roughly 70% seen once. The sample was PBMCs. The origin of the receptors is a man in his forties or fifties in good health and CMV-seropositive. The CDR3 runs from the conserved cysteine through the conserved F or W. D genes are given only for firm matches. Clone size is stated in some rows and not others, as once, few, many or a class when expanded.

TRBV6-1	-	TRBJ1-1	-	CASSTTGMNTEAFF	TGTGCCAGCAGTACGACAGGCATGAACACTGAAGCTTTCTTT
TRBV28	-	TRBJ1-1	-	CASSLTELNTEAFF	TGTGCCAGCAGTTTAACAGAATTGAACACTGAAGCTTTCTTT
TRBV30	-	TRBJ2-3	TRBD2	CAWTGKAGGIVLADTQYF	TGTGCCTGGACTGGGAAAGCGGGAGGGATCGTCCTAGCAGATACGCAGTATTTT
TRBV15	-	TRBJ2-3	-	CATSRVGRAGSGHRDTQYF	TGTGCCACCAGCAGAGTCGGAAGGGCAGGAAGCGGTCATAGGGATACGCAGTATTTT
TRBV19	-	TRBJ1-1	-	CASTTNTEAFF	TGTGCCAGTACCACAAACACTGAAGCTTTCTTT
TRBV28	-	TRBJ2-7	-	CASRIGAEYEQYF	TGTGCCAGCAGAATAGGGGCTGAGTACGAGCAGTACTTC
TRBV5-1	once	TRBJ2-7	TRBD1	CASSLGGTGTYEQYF	TGCGCCAGCAGCTTGGGTGGGACAGGAACCTACGAGCAGTACTTC
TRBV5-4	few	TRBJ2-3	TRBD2	CASSSQAGGADTQYF	TGTGCCAGCAGCTCGCAAGCGGGAGGAGCAGATACGCAGTATTTT
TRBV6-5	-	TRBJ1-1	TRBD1	CASRKQADRATEAFF	TGTGCCAGCAGGAAACAAGCCGACAGGGCCACTGAAGCTTTCTTT
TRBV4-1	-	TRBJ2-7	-	CASSQDFSEPPYEQYF	TGCGCCAGCAGCCAAGATTTCAGCGAGCCCCCCTACGAGCAGTACTTC
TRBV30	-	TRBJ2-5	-	CAWSRLALQETQYF	TGTGCCTGGAGCCGCCTAGCGCTCCAAGAGACCCAGTACTTC
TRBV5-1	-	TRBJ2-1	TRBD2	CASSSRPGLAGRNEQFF	TGCGCCAGCAGTTCCCGACCCGGACTAGCGGGTAGGAATGAGCAGTTCTTC
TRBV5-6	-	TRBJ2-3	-	CASSLGVYTQYF	TGTGCCAGCAGCTTGGGAGTTTATACGCAGTATTTT
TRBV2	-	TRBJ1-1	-	CASRTKRTGHPSTEAFF	TGTGCCAGCAGGACGAAACGCACGGGACACCCTAGCACTGAAGCTTTCTTT
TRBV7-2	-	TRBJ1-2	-	CASSLAGGDYGYTF	TGTGCCAGCAGCTTAGCTGGGGGCGACTATGGCTACACCTTC
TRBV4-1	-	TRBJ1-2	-	CASSQGDYYGYTF	TGCGCCAGCAGCCAAGGAGATTACTATGGCTACACCTTC